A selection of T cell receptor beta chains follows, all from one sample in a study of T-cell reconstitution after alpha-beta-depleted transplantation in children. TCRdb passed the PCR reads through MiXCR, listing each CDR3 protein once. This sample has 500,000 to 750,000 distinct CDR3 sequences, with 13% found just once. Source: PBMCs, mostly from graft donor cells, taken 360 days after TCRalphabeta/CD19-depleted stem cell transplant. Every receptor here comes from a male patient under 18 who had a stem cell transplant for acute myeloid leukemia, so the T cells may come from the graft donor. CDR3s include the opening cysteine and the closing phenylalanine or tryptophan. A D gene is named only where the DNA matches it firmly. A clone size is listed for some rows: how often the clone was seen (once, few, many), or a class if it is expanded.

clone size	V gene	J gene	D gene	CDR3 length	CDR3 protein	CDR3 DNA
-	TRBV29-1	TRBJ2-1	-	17	CSVEIPETLYYNNEQFF	TGCAGCGTTGAAATCCCGGAAACCCTGTATTACAACAATGAGCAGTTCTTC
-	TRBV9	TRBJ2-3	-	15	CASSVDSGGTDTQYF	TGTGCCAGCAGCGTAGATAGCGGCGGTACAGATACGCAGTATTTT
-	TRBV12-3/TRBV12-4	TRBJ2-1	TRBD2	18	CASSFPLLAESSYNEQFF	TGTGCCAGCAGTTTCCCGCTACTAGCGGAAAGCTCCTACAATGAGCAGTTCTTC
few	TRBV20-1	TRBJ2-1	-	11	CSAPAPNEQFF	TGCAGTGCCCCCGCGCCGAATGAGCAGTTCTTC
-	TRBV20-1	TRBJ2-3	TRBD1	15	CSASLQGVAADTQYF	TGCAGTGCTAGTCTACAGGGGGTGGCGGCAGATACGCAGTATTTT
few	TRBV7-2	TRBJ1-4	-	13	CASSLARWTSLFF	TGTGCCAGCAGCTTAGCGCGGTGGACAAGTCTGTTTTTT
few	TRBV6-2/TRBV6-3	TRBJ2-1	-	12	CASRLEWNEQFF	TGTGCCAGCAGGCTCGAGTGGAATGAGCAGTTCTTC
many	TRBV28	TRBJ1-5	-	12	CASSIPNQPQHF	TGTGCCAGCAGTATTCCTAATCAGCCCCAGCATTTT
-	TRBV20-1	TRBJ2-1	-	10	CSASPQRQFF	TGCAGTGCTAGCCCCCAGCGGCAGTTCTTC
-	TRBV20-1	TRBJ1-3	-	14	CSARPGASGNTIYF	TGCAGTGCTAGGCCGGGGGCCTCTGGAAACACCATATATTTT
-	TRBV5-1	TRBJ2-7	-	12	CASSLTGGEQYF	TGCGCCAGCAGCTTGACAGGAGGAGAGCAGTACTTC
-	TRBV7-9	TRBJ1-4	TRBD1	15	CASSPPGQINEKLFF	TGTGCCAGCAGCCCCCCGGGACAGATTAATGAAAAACTGTTTTTT
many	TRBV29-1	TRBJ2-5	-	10	CSSHRTHANF	TGCAGCAGCCACAGGACCCACGCGAACTTC
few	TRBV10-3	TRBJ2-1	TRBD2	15	CAISESGLATNEQFF	TGTGCCATCAGTGAGTCGGGACTAGCGACCAATGAGCAGTTCTTC
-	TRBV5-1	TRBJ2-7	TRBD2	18	CASSLGTSGTAFSYEQYF	TGCGCCAGCAGCTTGGGGACTAGCGGGACAGCCTTTTCCTACGAGCAGTACTTC
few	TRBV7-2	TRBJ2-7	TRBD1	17	CASSLPQTGVLSYEQYF	TGTGCCAGCAGCTTACCCCAAACAGGGGTCCTGTCCTACGAGCAGTACTTC
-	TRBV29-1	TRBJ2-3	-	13	CSVESLAADTQYF	TGCAGCGTTGAGAGCCTAGCTGCAGATACGCAGTATTTT
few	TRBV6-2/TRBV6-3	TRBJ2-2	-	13	CASSEASTGELFF	TGTGCCAGCAGCGAGGCCTCCACCGGGGAGCTGTTTTTT
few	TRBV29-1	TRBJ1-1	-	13	CSVEGMGRTEAFF	TGCAGCGTTGAAGGGATGGGGAGAACTGAAGCTTTCTTT
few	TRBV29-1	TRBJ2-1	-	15	CSVSPPAGNYNEQFF	TGCAGCGTTTCCCCCCCAGCGGGTAATTACAATGAGCAGTTCTTC
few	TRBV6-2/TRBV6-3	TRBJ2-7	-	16	CASSYGVAAQSYEQYF	TGTGCCAGCAGTTACGGGGTCGCGGCCCAATCCTACGAGCAGTACTTC
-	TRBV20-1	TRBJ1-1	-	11	CSAREDIRAFF	TGCAGTGCTAGAGAGGACATCCGTGCTTTCTTT